The present T cell receptor (beta chain) was sequenced within a study of cytomegalovirus exposure and HLA in healthy donors. Study-level points and caveats: Most CMV-associated TCR beta chains were later found to appear HLA-restricted.

As for this clone: Its specificity is unknown.

Use of 60 Vbeta and 13 Jbeta primers characterized the PCR. Libraries were prepared by immunoSEQ multiplex PCR; TCRdb keeps only in-frame clonotypes and omits some of them. The table has roughly 300,000 clones, just over 85% seen once. The CDR3 sequence is 16 residues long. V trimming: 5 bases; J trimming: 5 bases; junction bases outside the gene matches: 6. CDR1 is MGHDK and CDR2 is SYGVNS in the germline V gene. The specimen was PBMCs. This TCR came from a man aged 40-49 years in good health and CMV-seropositive. This chain joins TRBV25-1 and TRBJ2-1; 13 nucleotides line up with TRBD2. The chain's CDR3 is CASSSLTSGRDNEQFF. The CDR3 DNA is TGTGCCAGCAGTTCGCTTACTAGCGGGAGGGACAATGAGCAGTTCTTC.